A selection of T cell receptor beta chains follows, all from one sample in a study of low-dose radiotherapy and immunotherapy resistance in tumors. One entry per CDR3 protein, called by TCRdb with MiXCR from the reads. The sample contains under 90,000 distinct CDR3 sequences, over 15% of which appear only once. Sequencing was performed on PBMCs, taken before treatment. Receptors were obtained from a male donor with prostate cancer. CDR3s include the opening cysteine and the closing phenylalanine or tryptophan. Each record gives: CDR3 DNA, CDR3 protein, V gene, D gene, J gene, clone size. D genes are given only for firm matches. Rows give clone size only sometimes, using once, few, many, or a class for an expanded clone.

cdr3_nt: TGCAGCGTTGAAGGACAGCAGTACGAGCAGTACTTC
cdr3_aa: CSVEGQQYEQYF
v_call: TRBV29-1
d_call: -
j_call: TRBJ2-7
clone_size: many

cdr3_nt: TGTGCCAGCAGCTCGGGAGGGCAGCCCCAGCATTTT
cdr3_aa: CASSSGGQPQHF
v_call: TRBV13
d_call: -
j_call: TRBJ1-5
clone_size: many

cdr3_nt: TGTGCCAGCAGCTCGGCCCGAGTGGGGGTCTATGGCTACACCTTC
cdr3_aa: CASSSARVGVYGYTF
v_call: TRBV5-6
d_call: -
j_call: TRBJ1-2
clone_size: -

cdr3_nt: TGTGCCAGCAGCTTAGCGGATAGTGGCTACACCTTC
cdr3_aa: CASSLADSGYTF
v_call: TRBV7-2
d_call: -
j_call: TRBJ1-2
clone_size: many

cdr3_nt: TGCAGCGTTGAAGAGAGGAGCGGGGGGGCCCAAGAGACCCAGTACTTC
cdr3_aa: CSVEERSGGAQETQYF
v_call: TRBV29-1
d_call: TRBD2
j_call: TRBJ2-5
clone_size: many

cdr3_nt: TGTGCCAGCAGCCAACCACGGAGGGGATACAATGAGCAGTTCTTC
cdr3_aa: CASSQPRRGYNEQFF
v_call: TRBV3-1
d_call: -
j_call: TRBJ2-1
clone_size: many

cdr3_nt: TGTGCCAGCAGCTTCAACGGGCCCCTCCACTTT
cdr3_aa: CASSFNGPLHF
v_call: TRBV7-2
d_call: -
j_call: TRBJ1-6
clone_size: many

cdr3_nt: TGTGCCAGCAGCCAAGAGAGACGGGACAGCACAGATACGCAGTATTTT
cdr3_aa: CASSQERRDSTDTQYF
v_call: TRBV3-1
d_call: -
j_call: TRBJ2-3
clone_size: many

cdr3_nt: TGTGCCAGCAGCCAAGGAAGAACAGGGCCTTCTAACTATGGCTACACCTTC
cdr3_aa: CASSQGRTGPSNYGYTF
v_call: TRBV3-1
d_call: -
j_call: TRBJ1-2
clone_size: -

cdr3_nt: TGCAGTGCTAGGGCACACAGCTCCTACGAGCAGTACTTC
cdr3_aa: CSARAHSSYEQYF
v_call: TRBV20-1
d_call: -
j_call: TRBJ2-7
clone_size: many

cdr3_nt: TGTGCCAGCAGTTTACTTGTCCGGGACAATGAGCAGTTCTTC
cdr3_aa: CASSLLVRDNEQFF
v_call: TRBV12-3/TRBV12-4
d_call: -
j_call: TRBJ2-1
clone_size: many

cdr3_nt: TGTGCCAGCACCGAGGGTAGGTCAGATGAGCAGTTCTTC
cdr3_aa: CASTEGRSDEQFF
v_call: TRBV2
d_call: -
j_call: TRBJ2-1
clone_size: many

cdr3_nt: TGTGCCAGCAGTCGGACTAGCGGGCGGAACGAGCAGTACTTC
cdr3_aa: CASSRTSGRNEQYF
v_call: TRBV6-2/TRBV6-3
d_call: TRBD2
j_call: TRBJ2-7
clone_size: few

cdr3_nt: TGCAGTGCTAAAGGGGACCGTGGGGGTATAAGAGCGACCCAGTACTTC
cdr3_aa: CSAKGDRGGIRATQYF
v_call: TRBV20-1
d_call: -
j_call: TRBJ2-5
clone_size: -

cdr3_nt: TGTGCCAGCAGCCAAGGACACCTTGGGTATGAGCAGTTCTTC
cdr3_aa: CASSQGHLGYEQFF
v_call: TRBV3-1
d_call: -
j_call: TRBJ2-1
clone_size: many

cdr3_nt: TGTGCCAGCAGAGCGACAGGGAAGTCCTACGAGCAGTACTTC
cdr3_aa: CASRATGKSYEQYF
v_call: TRBV12-3/TRBV12-4
d_call: TRBD1
j_call: TRBJ2-7
clone_size: -